In this sample, the clone carrying this T cell receptor beta chain turned up a few times. Its antigen is unknown. Using its own MiXCR run on the 5' RACE reads, TCRdb lists one record per CDR3 protein. The table records 550,000 to 600,000 distinct CDR3 sequences, about a fifth of them present only once. The sample is drawn from a study of T-cell memory formation after mild COVID-19. Trimming stripped 3 bases from V and 0 bases from J, with 15 bases between. The V gene's germline CDR1 is SGHAT and CDR2 FQNNGV. The length of the CDR3 is 17 residues. Broader study findings: Among clones contracting day 15 to 85, CD4/CD8 was balanced, whereas later expanders leaned CD4+.

The source of this sequence is an adult woman who had mild COVID-19 (a few samples of this study predate the infection). Cell type and time point are not known. V usage is TRBV11-2 and J usage is TRBJ2-1, with D maybe TRBD1 (6 bases). What was sequenced was PBMCs or a T cell subset sorted from them (not recorded which). CDR3 nucleotides: TGTGCCAGCAGCTTTCGGGACATTCCGAGCTCCTACAATGAGCAGTTCTTC. Translating it yields CASSFRDIPSSYNEQFF.